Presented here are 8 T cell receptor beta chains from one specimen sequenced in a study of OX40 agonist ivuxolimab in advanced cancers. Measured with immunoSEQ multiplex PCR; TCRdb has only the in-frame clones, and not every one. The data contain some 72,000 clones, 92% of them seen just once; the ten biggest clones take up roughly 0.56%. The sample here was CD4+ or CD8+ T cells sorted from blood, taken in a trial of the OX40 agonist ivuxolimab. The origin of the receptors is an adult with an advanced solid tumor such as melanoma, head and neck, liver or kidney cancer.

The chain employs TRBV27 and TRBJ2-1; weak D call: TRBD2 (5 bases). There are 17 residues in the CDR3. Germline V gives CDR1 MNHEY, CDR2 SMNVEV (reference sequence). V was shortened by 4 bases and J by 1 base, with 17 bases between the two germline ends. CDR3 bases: TGTGCCAGCAGTTCGGGAAGACTTGCCAGGTCCTACAATGAGCAGTTCTTC. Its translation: CASSSGRLARSYNEQFF.

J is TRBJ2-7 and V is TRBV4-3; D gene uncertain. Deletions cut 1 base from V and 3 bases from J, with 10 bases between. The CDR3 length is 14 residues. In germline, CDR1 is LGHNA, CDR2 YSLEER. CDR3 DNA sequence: TGCGCCAGCAGCCAAGGGGCCGATTTCTACGAGCAGTACTTC. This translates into CASSQGADFYEQYF.

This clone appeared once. The CDR3 is CASSYSGGTTGELFF. The CDR3 DNA is TGTGCCAGCAGTTACTCGGGCGGGACCACCGGGGAGCTGTTTTTT. The rearrangement links TRBV6-5 to TRBJ2-2; D possibly corresponds to TRBD2 (6 bases). V shed 0 bases and J shed 4 bases, with 9 bases lying between them. From germline, CDR1 is MNHEY and CDR2 SVGAGI. The length of the CDR3 is 15 residues.

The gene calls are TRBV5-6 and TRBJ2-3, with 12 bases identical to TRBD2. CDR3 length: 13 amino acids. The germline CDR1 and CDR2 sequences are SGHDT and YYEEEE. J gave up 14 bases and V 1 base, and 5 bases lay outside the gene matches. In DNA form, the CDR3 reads TGTGCCAGCAGCTTGACGACTAGCGGGAGAAGGTATTTT. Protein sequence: CASSLTTSGRRYF.

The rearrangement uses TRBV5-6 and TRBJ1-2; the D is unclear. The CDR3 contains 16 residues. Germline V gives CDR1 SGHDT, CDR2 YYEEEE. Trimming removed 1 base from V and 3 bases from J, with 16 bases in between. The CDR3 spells CASSLILEPMDYGYTF. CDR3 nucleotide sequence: TGTGCCAGCAGCTTGATCTTAGAACCAATGGACTATGGCTACACCTTC.

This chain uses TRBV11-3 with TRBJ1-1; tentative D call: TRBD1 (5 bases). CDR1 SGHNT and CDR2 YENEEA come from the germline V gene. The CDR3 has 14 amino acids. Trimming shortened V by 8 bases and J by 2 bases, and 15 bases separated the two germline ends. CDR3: CASSGQGPNTEAFF. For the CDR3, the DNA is TGTGCCAGCTCTGGGCAGGGACCTAACACTGAAGCTTTCTTT.

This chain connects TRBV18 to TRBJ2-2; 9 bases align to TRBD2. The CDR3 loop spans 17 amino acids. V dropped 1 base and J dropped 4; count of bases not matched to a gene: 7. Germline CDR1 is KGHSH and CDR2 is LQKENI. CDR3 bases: TGTGCCAGCTCACCACGAGTAGCGGGGGCGAGCACCGGGGAGCTGTTTTTT. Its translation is CASSPRVAGASTGELFF.

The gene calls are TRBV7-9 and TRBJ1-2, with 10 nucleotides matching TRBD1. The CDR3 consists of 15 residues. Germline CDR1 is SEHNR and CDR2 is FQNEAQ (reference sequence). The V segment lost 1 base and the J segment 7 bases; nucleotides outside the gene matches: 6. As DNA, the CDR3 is TGTGCCAGCAGCTTAGTGGGGACAGGGGAAGGTGGCTACACCTTC. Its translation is CASSLVGTGEGGYTF.